These 27 T cell receptor beta chains were all obtained from the same sample, sequenced in a study of cytomegalovirus exposure and HLA in healthy donors (dated by TCRdb to the late 2010s). The library was made by the immunoSEQ multiplex PCR assay. The multiplex PCR relied on a mix of 60 forward primers for TCR Vbeta segments and 13 reverse primers for TCR Jbeta segments. Entries here come from immuneACCESS through TCRdb and include only in-frame sequences with V and J called. Some clones fail to appear in such tables; in the studies checked, an unresolved V gene covers under half of the shortfall, and the cause of the remainder is unknown. Counted in this sample were roughly 180,000 clones; 80% of them appeared once. Together, the top ten hold approximately 6.7% of the sample. Sequencing input: PBMCs. These receptors came from a man aged 25-45 years in good health and CMV-seropositive.

V gene TRBV7-2 combines with J gene TRBJ1-1; 7 nucleotides align to TRBD1. CDR1 is SGHTA, CDR2 FQGNSA, per germline. There are 14 residues in the CDR3. With V trimmed by 3 bases and J by 5 bases, 6 bases remained unmatched. CDR3 sequence: CASSFTGERTEAFF. CDR3 in DNA: TGTGCCAGCAGCTTCACAGGGGAAAGAACTGAAGCTTTCTTT.

The chain uses TRBV6-5 and TRBJ2-1; 13 nucleotides match TRBD2. This CDR3 comprises 15 residues. Trimming at V came to 7 bases and at J to 8 bases, leaving 8 bases not matched to a gene. Germline CDR1 and CDR2: MNHEY and SVGAGI. Here the CDR3 DNA reads TGTGCCAGCACCCCCGGGACTAGCGGGACATATGAGCAGTTCTTC. Its translation: CASTPGTSGTYEQFF.

CDR3 in amino acids: CASSEWGDRIHNEQFF. The DNA of the CDR3 is TGTGCCAGCAGTGAATGGGGAGACAGGATACACAATGAGCAGTTCTTC. The chain carries TRBV25-1 and TRBJ2-1, with a tentative D call TRBD1 (6 bases). With 1 base removed from V and 5 bases from J, the gap between germline ends came to 15 bases. This CDR3 is 16 amino acids long. Germline V gene data show CDR1 as MGHDK and CDR2 as SYGVNS.

This chain connects TRBV4-3 to TRBJ1-2; no clear D gene. The CDR3 has 15 amino acids. Trimming stripped 0 bases from V and 8 bases from J, with 16 bases between. Germline V lookup: CDR1 LGHNA, CDR2 YSLEER. The DNA of the CDR3 is TGCGCCAGCAGCCAAGATCTAAGGGTCTCGGGAGGCTACACCTTC. It yields the protein CASSQDLRVSGGYTF.

This clone was observed a handful of times. V usage is TRBV6-6 and J usage is TRBJ2-3, with D perhaps matching TRBD1 (5 bases). This CDR3 region has 11 residues. V was cut by 10 bases and J by 6 bases, with 11 bases left in between. Germline V lookup: CDR1 MNHNY, CDR2 SVGAGI (reference sequence). The DNA of the CDR3 is TGTGCCACCCAGGGATCGGATACGCAGTATTTT. Translation gives CATQGSDTQYF.

The chain has TRBV2 and TRBJ2-7; 8 bases are a match to TRBD1. The V gene's germline CDR1 is SNHLY and CDR2 FYNNEI. The CDR3 loop spans 15 amino acids. V trimming: 2 bases; J trimming: 3 bases; junction bases outside the gene matches: 6. The CDR3 region has the DNA TGTGCCAGCAGTGAACTCCAGGGGGCGTTCTACGAGCAGTACTTC. It codes for CASSELQGAFYEQYF.

This clone showed up just once. The chain couples TRBV6-5 to TRBJ2-1; the match to TRBD2 covers 12 bases. The CDR3 extends over 16 amino acids. Per germline, CDR1 MNHEY and CDR2 SVGAGI. The junction had 9 bases not matched to a gene; V was cut back by 4 bases and J by 8 bases. CDR3 amino acids: CASSSGTSGLGDEQFF. CDR3 in DNA: TGTGCCAGCAGTTCCGGGACTAGCGGGCTGGGCGATGAGCAGTTCTTC.

The rearrangement links TRBV4-1 to TRBJ2-5; 8 bases map to TRBD1. Near its end, the DNA agrees better with TRBJ2-7, so the J call may be wrong. CDR3 length: 15 residues. Germline V gives CDR1 MGHRA, CDR2 YSYEKL. As DNA, the CDR3 is TGCGCCAGCAGCCCTACGGGACAGGCCTCCTACGAGCAGTACTTC. Its translation: CASSPTGQASYEQYF.

This chain uses TRBV9 with TRBJ2-1; 8 bases map to TRBD2. V dropped 0 bases and J dropped 9; count of bases not matched to a gene: 5. Germline-derived CDR1 and CDR2 are SGDLS and YYNGEE. This CDR3 is built from 14 residues. For the CDR3, the DNA is TGTGCCAGCAGCGTAGACGGGGGGGCGTCTGAGCAGTTCTTC. It encodes CASSVDGGASEQFF.

The chain couples TRBV7-2 to TRBJ2-7; a possible D gene is TRBD1 (5 bases). Looked up from germline, CDR1 is SGHTA and CDR2 is FQGNSA. V dropped 1 base and J dropped 0 bases, with 7 bases sitting between them. The CDR3 is made up of 14 amino acids. Written as DNA, the CDR3 is TGTGCCAGCAGCTTAGGCAGGGCCTCCTACGAGCAGTACTTC. Encoded protein: CASSLGRASYEQYF.

The gene calls are TRBV29-1 and TRBJ2-1; the D gene is possibly TRBD2 (6 bases). The CDR3 spans 15 residues. Looked up from germline, CDR1 is SQVTM and CDR2 is ANQGSEA. The CDR3 protein is CSIHFRPGDYNEQFF. The DNA for the CDR3 is TGCAGTATCCATTTCAGACCGGGAGACTACAATGAGCAGTTCTTC.

The chain links TRBV29-1 to TRBJ2-2; perhaps TRBD2 as D (5 bases). The CDR3 runs to 14 residues. CDR1 is SQVTM, CDR2 ANQGSEA, per germline. V lost 4 bases, J lost 3 bases, and 12 bases lay in between. In DNA, the CDR3 is TGCAGCGTTGTAGTAGGACTTCACACCGGGGAGCTGTTTTTT. Protein sequence: CSVVVGLHTGELFF.

This clone occurred once. The genes are TRBV5-1 and TRBJ2-5, with D perhaps TRBD1 (6 bases). Trimming took 4 bases from V and 5 from J, leaving 15 bases between them. This CDR3 has 14 amino acids. CDR1 SGHRS and CDR2 YFSETQ come from the germline V gene. CDR3 sequence (DNA): TGCGCCAGCAGCCCCTCCCCCAGGGGCGAGACCCAGTACTTC. Protein: CASSPSPRGETQYF.

The V gene is TRBV9, the J gene TRBJ2-1; 13 positions match TRBD2. From germline, CDR1 is SGDLS and CDR2 YYNGEE. The length of the CDR3 is 16 residues. The V segment lost 5 bases and the J segment 8 bases; nucleotides outside the gene matches: 10. The CDR3 bases are TGTGCCAGCAGTATTCGGACTAGCGGGAGACCATATGAGCAGTTCTTC. Amino acids: CASSIRTSGRPYEQFF. Together with reference TRBV9 and TRBJ2-1, the CDR3 gives the full variable domain: DSGVTQTPKHLITATGQRVTLRCSPRSGDLSVYWYQQSLDQGLQFLIQYYNGEERAKGNILERFSAQQFPDLHSELNLSSLELGDSALYFCASSIRTSGRPYEQFFGPGTRLTVL.

This chain connects TRBV27 to TRBJ2-1, with 10 bases matching TRBD2. In germline, CDR1 is MNHEY, CDR2 SMNVEV (reference sequence). The V segment lost 3 bases and the J segment 7 bases; nucleotides outside the gene matches: 6. There are 15 residues in the CDR3. As DNA, the CDR3 is TGTGCCAGCAGTTTGCAGCTAGCGGGAGTTAATGAGCAGTTCTTC. It codes for CASSLQLAGVNEQFF.

V gene TRBV29-1 combines with J gene TRBJ1-2; no reliable D call. V was trimmed by 5 bases and J by 4 bases, leaving 17 bases between them. The germline CDR1 and CDR2 sequences are SQVTM and ANQGSEA. This CDR3 comprises 14 residues. CDR3 nucleotides: TGCAGCGTTCCCGGTAACAGCGGAGTCTATGGCTACACCTTC. It translates to CSVPGNSGVYGYTF. Filled out from reference TRBV29-1 and TRBJ1-2, the complete variable domain reads SAVISQKPSRDICQRGTSLTIQCQVDSQVTMMFWYRQQPGQSLTLIATANQGSEATYESGFVIDKFPISRPNLTFSTLTVSNMSPEDSSIYLCSVPGNSGVYGYTFGSGTRLTVV.

The chain uses TRBV27 and TRBJ2-7; 11 bases agree with TRBD2. Germline V lookup: CDR1 MNHEY, CDR2 SMNVEV (reference sequence). V gave up 2 bases and J gave up 3 bases; unmatched junction bases: 9. The CDR3 totals 17 residues. The CDR3 spells CASSLVFSGRANYEQYF. CDR3 DNA: TGTGCCAGCAGTTTAGTTTTTAGCGGGAGGGCCAACTACGAGCAGTACTTC.

The chain has TRBV2 and TRBJ2-1; D is perhaps TRBD2 (6 bases). Germline loops: CDR1 SNHLY, CDR2 FYNNEI. Trimming took off 5 bases at V and 9 bases at J, with 17 bases between the two ends. There are 14 residues in the CDR3. Written as DNA, the CDR3 is TGTGCCAGCAGTTTTTTGCGGGAAGTGGGTGAGCAGTTCTTC. This encodes CASSFLREVGEQFF.

V and J are TRBV7-8 and TRBJ2-7; 7 nucleotides align to TRBD2. The CDR3 sequence is 16 residues long. V lost 2 bases, J lost 5 bases, and 12 bases stayed unmatched. Germline CDR1 reads SGHVS; CDR2 reads FQNEAQ. CDR3 DNA: TGTGCCAGCAGCTTATGGGTGGGGGGGTTAACGGACGAGCAGTACTTC. Translating gives CASSLWVGGLTDEQYF.

The gene calls are TRBV28 and TRBJ2-7; the match to TRBD2 covers 16 bases. The germline V gene encodes CDR1 MDHEN and CDR2 SYDVKM. The CDR3 has 19 residues. Trimming at V came to 2 bases and at J to 2 bases, leaving 9 bases not matched to a gene. Here the CDR3 DNA reads TGTGCCAGCAGTTTACTGGGACTAGCGGGAGGGTTAGGACCCTACGAGCAGTACTTC. Its protein product is CASSLLGLAGGLGPYEQYF.

The chain joins TRBV6-1 to TRBJ2-2, with unresolved D. The V end lost 9 bases, the J end lost 0 bases, and 11 bases lay between the germline ends. The germline CDR1 and CDR2 sequences are MNHNS and SASEGT. This CDR3 has 14 amino acids. As DNA, the CDR3 is TGTGCCAGTACCGGGTCAACGAACACCGGGGAGCTGTTTTTT. This sequence encodes CASTGSTNTGELFF.

The chain employs TRBV2 and TRBJ2-5; the D gene is possibly TRBD1 (6 bases). This CDR3 has 13 residues. Trimming removed 6 bases at V and 2 bases at J, with 10 bases between. The V gene's germline CDR1 is SNHLY and CDR2 FYNNEI. This CDR3 reads CASRPDRQETQYF. In nucleotides, the CDR3 is TGTGCCAGCAGGCCCGACAGGCAAGAGACCCAGTACTTC. The complete variable domain, with remaining parts taken from reference TRBV2 and TRBJ2-5, reads EPEVTQTPSHQVTQMGQEVILRCVPISNHLYFYWYRQILGQKVEFLVSFYNNEISEKSEIFDDQFSVERPDGSNFTLKIRSTKLEDSAMYFCASRPDRQETQYFGPGTRLLVL.

Notes on this clone: Within the sample, other DNA sequences also encode this same CDR3. The chain is built from TRBV27 and TRBJ1-1; D uncertain. V was pared by 6 bases and J by 0 bases, with 8 bases between. This CDR3 is built from 13 residues. Germline CDR1 reads MNHEY; CDR2 reads SMNVEV (reference sequence). CDR3 amino acids: CASRPGVNTEAFF. CDR3 coding DNA: TGTGCCAGCAGACCAGGTGTGAACACTGAAGCTTTCTTT.

The chain combines TRBV19 with TRBJ1-2; no clear D gene. Germline CDR1 LNHDA, CDR2 SQIVND (reference sequence). The CDR3 spans 14 residues. V shed 3 bases and J shed 5 bases, with 13 bases lying between them. As DNA, the CDR3 is TGTGCCAGTAGTATTCCTCCCCCGGGGTATGGCTACACCTTC. It is translated as CASSIPPPGYGYTF.

The chain recombines TRBV9 with TRBJ2-1; no reliable D call. Trimming took 0 bases from V and 7 from J, leaving 5 bases between them. CDR1 and CDR2 from the germline V gene are SGDLS and YYNGEE. This CDR3 has 12 amino acids. CDR3 in amino acids: CASSVGPNEQFF. CDR3 sequence (DNA): TGTGCCAGCAGCGTAGGGCCAAATGAGCAGTTCTTC.

In this sample, this clone turned up a few times. The chain joins TRBV6-4 to TRBJ1-1; D gene uncertain. The CDR3 is 13 residues long. The germline V gene has CDR1 MRHNA and CDR2 SNTAGT. Trimming took off 2 bases at V and 6 bases at J, with 10 bases between the two ends. CDR3 sequence reads: CASSDGERAEAFF. In nucleotides, the CDR3 is TGTGCCAGCAGTGACGGGGAGAGGGCTGAAGCTTTCTTT.

This chain connects TRBV2 to TRBJ2-7; 8 bases match TRBD1. With V trimmed by 1 base and J by 7 bases, 15 bases remained unmatched. Germline V gene lookup returns CDR1 SNHLY and CDR2 FYNNEI. This CDR3 contains 17 residues. The CDR3 loop reads CASSEGPDRAVVGEQYF. The CDR3, as DNA: TGTGCCAGCAGTGAAGGCCCGGACAGGGCCGTTGTGGGGGAGCAGTACTTC. The full variable domain, with the rest looked up from reference TRBV2 and TRBJ2-7, is EPEVTQTPSHQVTQMGQEVILRCVPISNHLYFYWYRQILGQKVEFLVSFYNNEISEKSEIFDDQFSVERPDGSNFTLKIRSTKLEDSAMYFCASSEGPDRAVVGEQYFGPGTRLTVT.